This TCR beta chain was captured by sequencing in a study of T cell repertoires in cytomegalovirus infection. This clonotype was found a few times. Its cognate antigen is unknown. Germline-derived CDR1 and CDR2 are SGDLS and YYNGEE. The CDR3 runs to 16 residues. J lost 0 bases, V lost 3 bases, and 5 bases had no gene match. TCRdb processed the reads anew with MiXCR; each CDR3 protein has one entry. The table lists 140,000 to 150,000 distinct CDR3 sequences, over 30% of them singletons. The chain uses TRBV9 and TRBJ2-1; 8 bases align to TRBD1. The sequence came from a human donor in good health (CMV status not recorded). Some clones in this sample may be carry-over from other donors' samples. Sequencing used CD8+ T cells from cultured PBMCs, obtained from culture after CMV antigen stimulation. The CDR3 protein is CASSAQQGVSYNEQFF. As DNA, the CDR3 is TGTGCCAGCAGCGCTCAACAGGGGGTCTCCTACAATGAGCAGTTCTTC. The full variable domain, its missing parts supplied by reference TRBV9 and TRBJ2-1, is DSGVTQTPKHLITATGQRVTLRCSPRSGDLSVYWYQQSLDQGLQFLIQYYNGEERAKGNILERFSAQQFPDLHSELNLSSLELGDSALYFCASSAQQGVSYNEQFFGPGTRLTVL.